This TCR beta chain was observed in a study of CD8 T cells in ankylosing spondylitis listed by TCRdb under 2017. Regarding the research as a whole: To find TCR variants linked to disease, the study profiled T cell receptor beta repertoires in ankylosing spondylitis patients and healthy donors. The whole study cohort included under 140 healthy donors and 20 to 30 ankylosing spondylitis patients. Peripheral blood was sampled, and synovial fluid was additionally collected from ankylosing spondylitis patients.

Results and caveats for the whole study, not just this receptor: The disease-linked clones were reported as significantly enriched in matched synovial fluid samples from ankylosing spondylitis patients. Blood from ankylosing spondylitis patients appeared to be characterized by a TCR beta motif composed of under ten highly homologous amino acid variants. Some of the motif variants had been reported before in the synovial fluid and blood of reactive arthritis patients, a finding that suggests common disease-initiation mechanisms. In peripheral blood, the disease-linked clones were found at relatively low frequencies and had a CD8+ phenotype.

Germline trimming: 5 bases from V, 5 bases from J; junction bases outside gene matches: 2. The CDR3 spans 13 residues, from the cysteine through the phenylalanine. Left in the record is the CDR3 DNA by itself, 39 bases read in frame from the first base. Reading the germline V gene (reference sequence) gives CDR1 SEHNR and CDR2 FQNEAQ. Instrument on record: Illumina HiSeq 2500. TCR beta libraries were prepared by quantitative 5'-RACE with molecular barcodes. The original pipeline was this. To identify disease-linked TCR variants, a new computational method was used, one built on a probabilistic model of VDJ rearrangement. TCRdb took the public reads, trimmed them with fastp at Q25, ran MiXCR for clone calling and kept in-frame beta chains. When rows share a CDR3 protein, they turn into one entry using the most common DNA and genes. The authors' filters were not applied to this entry. The sample table holds more than 300,000 distinct CDR3 sequences, of which approximately 8% were seen once. About 15% of the sample is in the top ten clones.

As for this clonotype: Its antigen is currently not known. Base qualities are not at hand, and no much larger clone is one base apart.

This receptor was taken from a male donor with ankylosing spondylitis. Specimen: blood, either unsorted or a sorted T cell fraction (not recorded which). The chain links TRBV7-9 with TRBJ2-1, with TRBD2 identical over 8 junction bases. This receptor carries the CDR3 CASSATSDNEQFF. At the DNA level, the sequence is TGTGCCAGCAGCGCGACTAGCGACAATGAGCAGTTCTTC.